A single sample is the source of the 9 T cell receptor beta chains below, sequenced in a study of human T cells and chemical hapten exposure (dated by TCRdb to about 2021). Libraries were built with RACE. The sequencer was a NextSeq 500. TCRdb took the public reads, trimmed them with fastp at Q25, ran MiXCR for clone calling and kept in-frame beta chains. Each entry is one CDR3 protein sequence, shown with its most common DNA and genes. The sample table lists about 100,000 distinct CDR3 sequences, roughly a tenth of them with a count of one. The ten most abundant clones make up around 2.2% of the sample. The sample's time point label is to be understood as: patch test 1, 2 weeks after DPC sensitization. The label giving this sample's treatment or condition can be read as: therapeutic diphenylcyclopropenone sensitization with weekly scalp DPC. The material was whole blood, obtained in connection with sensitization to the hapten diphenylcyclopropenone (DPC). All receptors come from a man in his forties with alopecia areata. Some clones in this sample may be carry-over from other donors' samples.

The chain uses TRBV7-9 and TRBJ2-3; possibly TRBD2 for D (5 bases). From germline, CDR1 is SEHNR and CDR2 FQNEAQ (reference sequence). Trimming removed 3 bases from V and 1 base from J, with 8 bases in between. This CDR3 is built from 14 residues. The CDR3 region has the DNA TGTGCCAGCAGCTTTTCCGGGGGCACAGATACGCAGTATTTT. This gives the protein CASSFSGGTDTQYF.

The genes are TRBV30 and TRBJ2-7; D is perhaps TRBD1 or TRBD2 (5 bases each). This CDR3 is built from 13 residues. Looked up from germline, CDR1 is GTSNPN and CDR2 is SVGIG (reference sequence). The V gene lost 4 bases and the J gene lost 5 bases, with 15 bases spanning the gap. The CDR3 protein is CAWTAGTLHEQYF. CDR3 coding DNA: TGTGCCTGGACCGCAGGGACCCTGCACGAGCAGTACTTC.

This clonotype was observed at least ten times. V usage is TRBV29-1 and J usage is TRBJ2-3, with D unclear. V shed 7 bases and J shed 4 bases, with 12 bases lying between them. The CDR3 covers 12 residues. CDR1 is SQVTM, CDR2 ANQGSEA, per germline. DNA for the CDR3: TGCAGCGCCTCCTTCGGTCCAGATACGCAGTATTTT. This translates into CSASFGPDTQYF.

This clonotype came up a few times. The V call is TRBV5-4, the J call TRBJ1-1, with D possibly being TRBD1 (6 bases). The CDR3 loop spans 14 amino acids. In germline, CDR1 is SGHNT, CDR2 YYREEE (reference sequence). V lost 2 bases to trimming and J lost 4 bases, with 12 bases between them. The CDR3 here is CASSFSTGTTEAFF. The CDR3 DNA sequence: TGTGCCAGCAGCTTTTCGACAGGAACCACTGAAGCTTTCTTT.

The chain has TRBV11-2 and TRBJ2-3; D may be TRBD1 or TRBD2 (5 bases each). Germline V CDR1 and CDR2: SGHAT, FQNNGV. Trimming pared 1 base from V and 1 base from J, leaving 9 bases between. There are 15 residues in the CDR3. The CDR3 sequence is CASSLGVGGTDTQYF. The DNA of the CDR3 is TGTGCCAGCAGCTTAGGTGTGGGGGGCACAGATACGCAGTATTTT.

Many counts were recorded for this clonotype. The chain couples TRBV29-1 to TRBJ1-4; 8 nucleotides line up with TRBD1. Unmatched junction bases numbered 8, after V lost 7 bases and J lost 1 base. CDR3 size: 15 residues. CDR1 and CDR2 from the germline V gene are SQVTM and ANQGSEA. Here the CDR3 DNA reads TGCAGCGGATCAGGGGGCGGCCAAACTAATGAAAAACTGTTTTTT. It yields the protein CSGSGGGQTNEKLFF.

The CDR3 is CAWPPRDRGQTEAFF. For the CDR3, the DNA is TGTGCCTGGCCCCCTAGGGACAGGGGGCAAACTGAAGCTTTCTTT. The genes are TRBV30 and TRBJ1-1, with TRBD1 matching 12 bases. The V and J ends lost 5 bases and 5 bases, in that order; junction bases with no gene match: 9. Germline CDR1 and CDR2: GTSNPN and SVGIG (reference sequence). The CDR3 sequence is 15 residues long.

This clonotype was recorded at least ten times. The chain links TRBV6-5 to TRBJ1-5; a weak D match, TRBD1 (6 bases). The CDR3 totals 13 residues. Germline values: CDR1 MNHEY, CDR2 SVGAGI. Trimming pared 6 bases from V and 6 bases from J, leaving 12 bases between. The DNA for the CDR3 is TGTGCCAGCAGGTCGGACAGAACTCAGCCCCAGCATTTT. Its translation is CASRSDRTQPQHF.

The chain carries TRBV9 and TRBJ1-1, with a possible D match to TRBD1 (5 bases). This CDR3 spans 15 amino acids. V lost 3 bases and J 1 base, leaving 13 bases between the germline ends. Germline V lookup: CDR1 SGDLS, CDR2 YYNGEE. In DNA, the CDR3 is TGTGCCAGCAGCGGACCCGCGCAGGGGAACACTGAAGCTTTCTTT. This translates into CASSGPAQGNTEAFF. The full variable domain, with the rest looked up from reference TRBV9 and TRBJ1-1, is DSGVTQTPKHLITATGQRVTLRCSPRSGDLSVYWYQQSLDQGLQFLIQYYNGEERAKGNILERFSAQQFPDLHSELNLSSLELGDSALYFCASSGPAQGNTEAFFGQGTRLTVV.